Below, 23 T cell receptor beta chains from the same sample are listed, as sequenced in a study of glioma-infiltrating T cells after dendritic cell vaccination. The protocol was immunoSEQ multiplex PCR, while the TCRdb copy is restricted to in-frame clones and leaves out a portion. The sample gives around 23,000 clones, about 90% of which show up once; around 2.9% is in the top ten. The time point: after dendritic cell vaccination, including at tumor progression/relapse. Source: blood, taken after dendritic cell vaccination. These receptors all come from a human donor with glioblastoma.

This chain connects TRBV4-1 to TRBJ2-2; D remains ambiguous. Germline values: CDR1 MGHRA, CDR2 YSYEKL. Trimming removed 0 bases from V and 2 bases from J, with 4 bases in between. The CDR3 is 14 residues long. CDR3 sequence (DNA): TGCGCCAGCAGCCAAGATAGCAACACCGGGGAGCTGTTTTTT. Amino acids: CASSQDSNTGELFF.

This clone was counted a few times. The chain has TRBV11-3 and TRBJ2-7; 9 bases are shared with TRBD1. The junction had 1 base not matched to a gene; V was cut back by 4 bases and J by 3 bases. This CDR3 is 13 amino acids long. Germline V gene data show CDR1 as SGHNT and CDR2 as YENEEA. CDR3 protein: CASSSTGGYEQYF. In DNA form, the CDR3 reads TGTGCCAGCAGCTCGACAGGGGGCTACGAGCAGTACTTC.

The count of this clone is one. The rearrangement joins TRBV5-4 to TRBJ2-4; 13 bases are shared with TRBD2. The CDR3 spans 17 residues. The germline V gene has CDR1 SGHNT and CDR2 YYREEE (reference sequence). Germline trimming cut 3 bases from V and 6 bases from J; bases unmatched to any gene: 9. CDR3 amino acids: CASSSSTSGGAGNIQYF. The CDR3 DNA follows: TGTGCCAGCAGCTCCTCTACTAGCGGGGGGGCAGGAAACATTCAGTACTTC.

The chain employs TRBV6-5 and TRBJ2-3; no firm D call. From germline, CDR1 is MNHEY and CDR2 SVGAGI. The CDR3 sequence is 14 residues long. Trimming removed 5 bases from V and 0 bases from J, with 9 bases in between. CDR3 amino acids: CASSGFTSTDTQYF. CDR3 nucleotides: TGTGCCAGCAGTGGCTTTACAAGCACAGATACGCAGTATTTT.

This clone was recorded only once. This chain connects TRBV2 to TRBJ2-1, with 8 nucleotides matching TRBD2. CDR1 SNHLY and CDR2 FYNNEI come from the germline V gene. The CDR3 spans 15 residues. Unmatched junction bases numbered 10, after V lost 3 bases and J lost 9 bases. The DNA of the CDR3 is TGTGCCAGCAGTGATAGTCTCGGAGCGGGGGTTGAGCAGTTCTTC. This sequence encodes CASSDSLGAGVEQFF.

The V gene is TRBV6-5, the J gene TRBJ2-1; tentatively, D is TRBD1 (6 bases). The germline V gene has CDR1 MNHEY and CDR2 SVGAGI. The CDR3 totals 15 residues. V shed 2 bases and J shed 4 bases, with 12 bases lying between them. The CDR3 loop is CASSYTGTQYNEQFF. CDR3 in DNA: TGTGCCAGCAGTTACACCGGGACACAGTACAATGAGCAGTTCTTC.

This clone was seen more than once but under ten times. The chain recombines TRBV5-1 with TRBJ2-3; 12 bases map to TRBD2. This CDR3 comprises 18 residues. Unmatched junction bases numbered 9, after V lost 0 bases and J lost 4 bases. In germline, CDR1 is SGHRS, CDR2 YFSETQ. The CDR3 reads CASSLGTSGAGNSDTQYF. As DNA, the CDR3 is TGCGCCAGCAGCTTGGGGACTAGCGGGGCCGGGAATTCAGATACGCAGTATTTT.

The rearrangement links TRBV19 to TRBJ1-5; 8 nucleotides align to TRBD1. Germline assignment: CDR1 LNHDA and CDR2 SQIVND (reference sequence). This CDR3 spans 16 amino acids. The ends lost 3 bases at V and 7 bases at J; junction bases unmatched: 11. CDR3 amino acids: CASSMGPDRGEQPQHF. The CDR3 nucleotides read TGTGCCAGTAGTATGGGGCCCGACAGGGGTGAGCAGCCCCAGCATTTT.

V usage is TRBV5-1 and J usage is TRBJ1-1, with D uncertain. The CDR3 length is 15 residues. Germline values: CDR1 SGHRS, CDR2 YFSETQ. V was cut by 1 base and J by 6 bases, with 16 bases left in between. The CDR3 coding sequence is TGCGCCAGCAGCTTGTTGCCAGCCTCTAGCTCTGAAGCTTTCTTT. It specifies CASSLLPASSSEAFF. Filled out from reference TRBV5-1 and TRBJ1-1, the complete variable domain reads KAGVTQTPRYLIKTRGQQVTLSCSPISGHRSVSWYQQTPGQGLQFLFEYFSETQRNKGNFPGRFSGRQFSNSRSEMNVSTLELGDSALYLCASSLLPASSSEAFFGQGTRLTVV.

This sequence joins TRBV7-9 and TRBJ2-7; 12 positions agree with TRBD1. Unmatched junction bases numbered 8, after V lost 5 bases and J lost 6 bases. Germline V gene sequence: CDR1 SEHNR, CDR2 FQNEAQ (reference sequence). The CDR3 totals 15 residues. In nucleotides, the CDR3 is TGTGCCAGCAGCCCCGGGACAGGGGGCTTTGGCGAGCAGTACTTC. This encodes CASSPGTGGFGEQYF.

The chain recombines TRBV7-9 with TRBJ2-1, with D unclear. This CDR3 has 15 amino acids. Germline CDR1 reads SEHNR; CDR2 reads FQNEAQ (reference sequence). V was trimmed by 5 bases and J by 6 bases, leaving 17 bases between them. The chain's CDR3 is CASSHSTASINEQFF. CDR3 coding DNA: TGTGCCAGCAGCCACAGCACCGCGTCGATCAATGAGCAGTTCTTC. Using reference TRBV7-9 and TRBJ2-1 for the parts outside the CDR3, the full variable domain is DTGVSQNPRHKITKRGQNVTFRCDPISEHNRLYWYRQTLGQGPEFLTYFQNEAQLEKSRLLSDRFSAERPKGSFSTLEIQRTEQGDSAMYLCASSHSTASINEQFFGPGTRLTVL.

The chain links TRBV5-1 to TRBJ2-3, with D maybe TRBD1 (7 bases). The CDR3 spans 16 residues. V lost 6 bases and J lost 4, with 21 bases in between. The germline gives CDR1 SGHRS, CDR2 YFSETQ. This CDR3 reads CASKGQWAQRADTQYF. The CDR3 DNA reads as TGCGCCAGCAAGGGACAGTGGGCACAGCGGGCAGATACGCAGTATTTT.

This clone was counted once. The chain uses TRBV23-1 and TRBJ2-3; no clear D gene. TRBV23-1 is an open reading frame whose function is uncertain. Trimming cost V 0 bases and J 4 bases, with 8 bases left between them. This CDR3 spans 14 amino acids. CDR3 nucleotide sequence: TGCGCCAGCAGTCAATCGTCCCTTCCAGATACGCAGTATTTT. It codes for CASSQSSLPDTQYF.

The J gene is TRBJ2-3, the V gene TRBV28, with a tentative D call TRBD2 (7 bases). This CDR3 has 14 residues. V lost 11 bases and J 3 bases, leaving 18 bases between the germline ends. From germline, CDR1 is MDHEN and CDR2 SYDVKM. The CDR3 DNA follows: TGTGCCTCAGGGAGGGGGTTGCGGACAGATACGCAGTATTTT. The encoded protein is CASGRGLRTDTQYF.

The chain employs TRBV7-2 and TRBJ2-3; 7 bases are shared with TRBD1. Germline-derived CDR1 and CDR2 are SGHTA and FQGNSA. The CDR3 sequence is 14 residues long. Trimming at V came to 4 bases and at J to 0 bases, leaving 1 base not matched to a gene. The CDR3 spells CASSWGQSTDTQYF. CDR3 in DNA: TGTGCCAGCAGCTGGGGACAGAGCACAGATACGCAGTATTTT.

This chain uses TRBV11-2 with TRBJ2-7, with D unclear. V gave up 4 bases and J gave up 1 base, with 11 bases separating them. This CDR3 contains 14 residues. From germline, CDR1 is SGHAT and CDR2 FQNNGV. The CDR3 DNA sequence: TGTGCCAGCAGCTCCGCTCGGGTATCCTACGAGCAGTACTTC. Translated, it gives CASSSARVSYEQYF.

V usage is TRBV2 and J usage is TRBJ2-3; 7 nucleotides agree with TRBD2. Trimming removed 8 bases from V and 3 bases from J; junction bases left unmatched: 8. The germline V gene encodes CDR1 SNHLY and CDR2 FYNNEI. CDR3 size: 14 residues. The CDR3 DNA is TGTGCCAGCGGGGCGGGGGTCATAACAGATACGCAGTATTTT. This gives the protein CASGAGVITDTQYF.

This clone was recorded only once. This chain links TRBV14 with TRBJ2-3; possible D gene TRBD1, 6 bases. Germline V gene lookup returns CDR1 SGHDN and CDR2 FVKESK. Trimming took 4 bases from V and 6 from J, leaving 23 bases between them. There are 17 residues in the CDR3. The CDR3 bases are TGTGCCAGCAGCCGGGGAACAGGGTTCCTCGGGTTCGATACGCAGTATTTT. Its translation is CASSRGTGFLGFDTQYF. Full variable domain (outside the CDR3, taken from reference TRBV14 and TRBJ2-3): EAGVTQFPSHSVIEKGQTVTLRCDPISGHDNLYWYRRVMGKEIKFLLHFVKESKQDESGMPNNRFLAERTGGTYSTLKVQPAELEDSGVYFCASSRGTGFLGFDTQYFGPGTRLTVL.

The V and J genes are TRBV14 and TRBJ2-2; 8 bases are a match to TRBD2. This CDR3 contains 15 residues. V trimming: 6 bases; J trimming: 0 bases; junction bases outside the gene matches: 3. Germline CDR1 reads SGHDN; CDR2 reads FVKESK. CDR3 sequence (DNA): TGTGCCAGCAGAATAGCGGGGTCGAACACCGGGGAGCTGTTTTTT. Protein sequence: CASRIAGSNTGELFF.

V is TRBV11-2 and J is TRBJ2-3, with 7 nucleotides matching TRBD1. This CDR3 has 15 residues. Per the germline V gene, CDR1 is SGHAT and CDR2 is FQNNGV. V trimming: 5 bases; J trimming: 0 bases; junction bases outside the gene matches: 5. The CDR3 DNA reads as TGTGCCAGCAGCCCCGACAGGGCTAGCACAGATACGCAGTATTTT. It codes for CASSPDRASTDTQYF. The variable domain in full, completed from reference TRBV11-2 and TRBJ2-3, reads EAGVAQSPRYKIIEKRQSVAFWCNPISGHATLYWYQQILGQGPKLLIQFQNNGVVDDSQLPKDRFSAERLKGVDSTLKIQPAKLEDSAVYLCASSPDRASTDTQYFGPGTRLTVL.

The sample holds one count of this clone. The V and J genes are TRBV7-6 and TRBJ2-5, with 7 bases fitting TRBD2. Germline lookup yields CDR1 SGHVS and CDR2 FNYEAQ. With 3 bases clipped from V and 7 bases from J, the junction kept 11 bases outside the gene matches. The CDR3 contains 15 residues. This CDR3 is CASSLGTSARGTQYF. CDR3 DNA: TGTGCCAGCAGCTTGGGAACTAGCGCGCGGGGGACCCAGTACTTC.

The chain is built from TRBV27 and TRBJ1-2; 7 bases fit TRBD1. Per the germline V gene, CDR1 is MNHEY and CDR2 is SMNVEV (reference sequence). This CDR3 region has 14 residues. V lost 3 bases to trimming and J lost 7 bases; unmatched junction nucleotides: 8. CDR3 sequence reads: CASSFGTGAGGYTF. The CDR3 DNA reads TGTGCCAGCAGTTTCGGCACAGGGGCAGGTGGCTACACCTTC.

This sequence joins TRBV11-2 and TRBJ2-2; 11 nucleotides match TRBD2. Germline CDR1 and CDR2: SGHAT and FQNNGV. This CDR3 has 17 residues. V was pared by 7 bases and J by 1 base, with 8 bases of the junction left unmatched. The CDR3 region has the DNA TGTGCCAGCACCCTCGGGACTAGCGGAGAGAACACCGGGGAGCTGTTTTTT. This translates into CASTLGTSGENTGELFF. Supplemented by reference TRBV11-2 and TRBJ2-2, the full variable domain reads EAGVAQSPRYKIIEKRQSVAFWCNPISGHATLYWYQQILGQGPKLLIQFQNNGVVDDSQLPKDRFSAERLKGVDSTLKIQPAKLEDSAVYLCASTLGTSGENTGELFFGEGSRLTVL.